Below, 12 T cell receptor beta chains from the same sample are listed, as sequenced in a study of T cell repertoires in cytomegalovirus infection. Each CDR3 protein is one row after TCRdb ran MiXCR on the reads. The sample has about 530,000 distinct CDR3 sequences; around a quarter are singletons. The sequenced sample was PBMCs. The receptors were sampled from a human donor in good health (CMV status not recorded). Some clones in this sample may be carry-over from other donors' samples.

The sample holds a few counts of this clonotype. This chain connects TRBV7-9 to TRBJ1-5, with 7 bases that match TRBD1. CDR1 is SEHNR and CDR2 is FQNEAQ in the germline V gene (reference sequence). With V trimmed by 6 bases and J by 7 bases, 3 bases remained unmatched. The CDR3 extends over 12 amino acids. The CDR3 region has the DNA TGTGCCAGCAGACGGGGACAGCAGCCCCAGCATTTT. Protein product: CASRRGQQPQHF.

This chain uses TRBV5-6 with TRBJ1-1; TRBD1 might be the D (5 bases). This CDR3 is 13 amino acids long. Deletions cut 4 bases from V and 4 bases from J, with 11 bases between. Per germline, CDR1 SGHDT and CDR2 YYEEEE. The CDR3 DNA sequence: TGTGCCAGCAGCCGGGGGAGGGCCACTGAAGCTTTCTTT. It translates to CASSRGRATEAFF.

This clonotype was picked up a small number of times. The chain recombines TRBV10-3 with TRBJ2-3, with 8 positions matching TRBD2. Germline CDR1 reads ENHRY; CDR2 reads SYGVKD. The CDR3 is 15 residues long. Trimming removed 3 bases from V and 1 base from J; junction bases left unmatched: 3. This CDR3 is CAISDSGIRTDTQYF. For the CDR3, the DNA is TGTGCCATCAGTGATAGCGGGATCCGCACAGATACGCAGTATTTT.

The chain is built from TRBV20-1 and TRBJ2-5, with TRBD2 as a possible D gene (7 bases). Germline values: CDR1 DFQATT, CDR2 SNEGSKA (reference sequence). This CDR3 has 15 residues. V was clipped by 3 bases and J by 5 bases, with 19 bases between them. Here the CDR3 DNA reads TGCAGTGCTAGGCCCCCCGCCAGGGGAGGGGAGACCCAGTACTTC. As protein: CSARPPARGGETQYF.

This clonotype was recorded a few times. The chain is built from TRBV19 and TRBJ2-3; tentatively, D is TRBD1 or TRBD2 (5 bases each). V gave up 6 bases and J gave up 2 bases, with 18 bases separating them. Germline-derived CDR1 and CDR2 are LNHDA and SQIVND (reference sequence). There are 16 residues in the CDR3. CDR3 protein: CASSLGPSTLTDTQYF. CDR3 coding DNA: TGTGCCAGTAGCCTGGGACCGTCGACCCTCACAGATACGCAGTATTTT.

This clonotype was seen a few times. The rearrangement uses TRBV18 and TRBJ2-1; D may be TRBD2 (5 bases). Germline-derived CDR1 and CDR2 are KGHSH and LQKENI. The CDR3 runs to 15 residues. V was clipped by 5 bases and J by 0 bases, with 11 bases between them. The CDR3 protein is CASSALGSSYNEQFF. CDR3 DNA sequence: TGTGCCAGCTCAGCGTTAGGGAGCTCCTACAATGAGCAGTTCTTC.

This clonotype was seen a handful of times. The chain uses TRBV15 and TRBJ2-4; the D is unclear. This CDR3 comprises 17 residues. The ends were cut back, 1 base at V and 4 bases at J, with 17 bases in the middle. CDR1 is LNHNV and CDR2 is YYDKDF in the germline V gene (reference sequence). The CDR3 region is CATSRGPRNSRKNIQYF. The CDR3 region has the DNA TGTGCCACCAGCAGAGGCCCAAGAAATAGCAGAAAAAACATTCAGTACTTC. Complete variable domain (other parts from reference TRBV15 and TRBJ2-4): DAMVIQNPRYQVTQFGKPVTLSCSQTLNHNVMYWYQQKSSQAPKLLFHYYDKDFNNEADTPDNFQSRRPNTSFCFLDIRSPGLGDTAMYLCATSRGPRNSRKNIQYFGAGTRLSVL.

The chain joins TRBV28 to TRBJ2-7, with TRBD1 identical over 7 bases. With V trimmed by 11 bases and J by 1 base, 8 bases remained unmatched. The germline V gene encodes CDR1 MDHEN and CDR2 SYDVKM. This CDR3 has 13 amino acids. CDR3 nucleotide sequence: TGTGCCGCAACGGACAGGAGGTCCTACGAGCAGTACTTC. This sequence encodes CAATDRRSYEQYF.

This rearrangement joins TRBV12-3 or TRBV12-4 to TRBJ1-5; tentative D call: TRBD1 (5 bases). The CDR3 consists of 14 residues. V lost 3 bases to trimming and J lost 2 bases, with 8 bases between them. CDR3: CASSLSRGNQPQHF. CDR3 nucleotide sequence: TGTGCCAGCAGTTTGTCCAGGGGCAATCAGCCCCAGCATTTT.

This clonotype was counted at least ten times. The chain employs TRBV12-3 or TRBV12-4 and TRBJ2-3, with a tentative D call TRBD2 (5 bases). The CDR3 has 19 residues. The V end was cut by 3 bases, the J end by 4 bases, with 26 bases between. The CDR3 nucleotides are TGTGCCAGCAGTTTGGGGAGTTGGTTTGGCGGACCCGATGCAGATACGCAGTATTTT. This codes for CASSLGSWFGGPDADTQYF.

This clonotype has only a few counts. The chain links TRBV28 to TRBJ2-3; 11 bases match TRBD2. Germline values: CDR1 MDHEN, CDR2 SYDVKM. The CDR3 is made up of 16 amino acids. After removal of 6 bases from V and 9 bases from J, the junction contained 14 bases not matched to a gene. DNA for the CDR3: TGTGCCAGCAGCCCAACCGGGACTAGCGGAATTTTGACGCAGTATTTT. As protein: CASSPTGTSGILTQYF.

The CDR3 bases are TGTGCCAGCAGTTACTCGAGAGGTTCTAATGAAAAACTGTTTTTT. This gives the protein CASSYSRGSNEKLFF. V and J are TRBV6-8 and TRBJ1-4; no clear D. The CDR3 contains 15 residues. V dropped 0 bases and J dropped 3 bases, with 8 bases sitting between them. Germline CDR1 and CDR2: MNHGY and SAAAGT.